The 6 T cell receptor beta chains below were found in one sample sequenced in a study of PD-1 blockade in classical Hodgkin lymphoma. All patients relapsed after autologous stem cell transplantation, and brentuximab vedotin exposure varied. Method: immunoSEQ multiplex PCR; TCRdb's copy keeps in-frame clones and lacks some. Here the sample spans 50,000 to 65,000 clones, approximately 90% being singletons. Specimen: peripheral blood mononuclear cells (PBMCs), collected before the second cycle of nivolumab. These receptors originate from a human donor with classical Hodgkin lymphoma.

This sequence joins TRBV28 and TRBJ1-4; a possible D gene is TRBD1 (6 bases). V dropped 10 bases and J dropped 5 bases, with 20 bases sitting between them. This CDR3 has 15 amino acids. Germline CDR1 reads MDHEN; CDR2 reads SYDVKM. The CDR3 is CATRGGEVYNEKLFF. For the CDR3, the DNA is TGTGCCACCCGCGGGGGCGAGGTCTACAATGAAAAACTGTTTTTT. The entire variable domain, with the rest obtained from reference TRBV28 and TRBJ1-4, is as follows: DVKVTQSSRYLVKRTGEKVFLECVQDMDHENMFWYRQDPGLGLRLIYFSYDVKMKEKGDIPEGYSVSREKKERFSLILESASTNQTSMYLCATRGGEVYNEKLFFGSGTQLSVL.

The chain recombines TRBV6-6 with TRBJ1-5; no firm D call. Germline-derived CDR1 and CDR2 are MNHNY and SVGAGI (reference sequence). CDR3 length: 15 residues. The V end was cut by 3 bases, the J end by 7 bases, with 16 bases between. The CDR3 nucleotides read TGTGCCAGCAGTTATCGGCAGGTGGCCGGACAGCCCCAGCATTTT. Translating gives CASSYRQVAGQPQHF.

The count of this clone is one. The rearrangement links TRBV13 to TRBJ2-2; 7 bases map to TRBD2. CDR1 and CDR2 (germline): PRHDT, FYEKMQ (reference sequence). After removal of 9 bases from V and 5 bases from J, the junction contained 6 bases not matched to a gene. CDR3 length: 13 residues. The CDR3 sequence is CASTWEGTGELFF. The CDR3 coding sequence is TGTGCCAGTACCTGGGAGGGAACCGGGGAGCTGTTTTTT.

This chain joins TRBV5-1 and TRBJ1-2; weak D call: TRBD1 (5 bases). The V gene's germline CDR1 is SGHRS and CDR2 YFSETQ. CDR3 length: 13 residues. The V end was cut by 2 bases, the J end by 5 bases, with 10 bases between. CDR3 in DNA: TGCGCCAGCAGCTTCCAGGACATATATGGCTACACCTTC. Protein: CASSFQDIYGYTF.

V and J are TRBV4-1 and TRBJ2-1; TRBD2 aligns across 10 bases. The CDR3 sequence is 16 residues long. Germline-derived CDR1 and CDR2 are MGHRA and YSYEKL. After removal of 2 bases from V and 8 bases from J, the junction contained 9 bases not matched to a gene. The CDR3 DNA sequence: TGCGCCAGCAGCCAAACGAAGCGGGGGGGCCGGGATGAGCAGTTCTTC. It yields the protein CASSQTKRGGRDEQFF.

This chain uses TRBV7-8 with TRBJ2-7; 8 nucleotides match TRBD1. This CDR3 is 15 amino acids long. Germline CDR1 and CDR2: SGHVS and FQNEAQ. J gave up 3 bases and V 5 bases, and 9 bases lay outside the gene matches. The chain's CDR3 is CASSVVQGANYEQYF. As DNA, the CDR3 is TGTGCCAGCAGCGTTGTTCAGGGGGCCAACTACGAGCAGTACTTC.